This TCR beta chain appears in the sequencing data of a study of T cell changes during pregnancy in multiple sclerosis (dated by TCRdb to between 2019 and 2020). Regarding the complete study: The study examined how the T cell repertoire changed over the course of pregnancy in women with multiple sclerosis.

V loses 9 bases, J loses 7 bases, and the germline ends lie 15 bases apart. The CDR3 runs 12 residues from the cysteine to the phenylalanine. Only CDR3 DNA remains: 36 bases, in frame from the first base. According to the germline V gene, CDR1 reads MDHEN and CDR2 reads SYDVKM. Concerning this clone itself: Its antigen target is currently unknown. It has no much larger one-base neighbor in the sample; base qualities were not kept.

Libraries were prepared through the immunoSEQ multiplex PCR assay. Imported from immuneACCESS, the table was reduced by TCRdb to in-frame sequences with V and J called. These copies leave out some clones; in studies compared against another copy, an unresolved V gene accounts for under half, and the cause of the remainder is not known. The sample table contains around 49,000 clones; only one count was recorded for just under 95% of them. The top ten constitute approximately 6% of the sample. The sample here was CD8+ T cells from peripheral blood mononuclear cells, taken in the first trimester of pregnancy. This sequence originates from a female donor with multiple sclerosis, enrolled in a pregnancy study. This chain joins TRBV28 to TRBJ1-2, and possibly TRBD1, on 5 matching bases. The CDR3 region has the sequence CASCPGGGGYTF. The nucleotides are TGTGCCAGTTGCCCGGGGGGAGGTGGCTACACCTTC.